This TCR beta chain was sequenced for a study of blood T cell repertoires in COVID-19. Turning to the study itself: Samples representing acute and convalescent COVID-19 were sourced from the United States, Italy and Spain. T cells, B-cell-depleted T cells, or PBMCs provided the cDNA or gDNA that served as material.

Participant-reported clinical history was the basis for cohort assignment. The CDR3 consists of 13 residues. The germline V gene encodes CDR1 SNHLY and CDR2 FYNNEI. V lost 6 bases and J lost 10; bases outside the gene matches: 5. Per the original data handling: It was from reference gene primer amplification that nucleated cell counts were estimated. The repertoire was sequenced with immunoSEQ multiplex PCR; TCRdb's copy has only in-frame clones and lacks some. Clone size and V and J calls were adopted from that table, with D and trimming inferred from the DNA. The sample holds about 270,000 clones, 90% seen once.

The gene calls are TRBV2 and TRBJ2-3; 12 bases align to TRBD2. Sequencing used PBMCs or T cells enriched from blood (not recorded which). The sequence was collected from a woman between 25 and 40 years old with acute COVID-19. CDR3 DNA sequence: TGTGCCAGCAGAGGACTAGCGGGATCCGCGCAGTATTTT. Its protein is CASRGLAGSAQYF. The full variable domain, its missing parts supplied by reference TRBV2 and TRBJ2-3, is EPEVTQTPSHQVTQMGQEVILRCVPISNHLYFYWYRQILGQKVEFLVSFYNNEISEKSEIFDDQFSVERPDGSNFTLKIRSTKLEDSAMYFCASRGLAGSAQYFGPGTRLTVL.